This T cell receptor beta chain was recorded in a study of blood T cells in healthy people across ages. The CDR3 is 17 amino acids. Germline V gene sequence: CDR1 MDHEN, CDR2 SYDVKM. Trimming left V 5 bases short and J 3 bases short, with 22 bases between. A sample-barcoded 5' primer and a J-beta primer mix were used in a second PCR of about 7 to 12 cycles. TCRdb called the 5' RACE reads again in MiXCR, with one record for every CDR3 protein. The sample has about 290,000 distinct CDR3 sequences; roughly 27% are singletons. Remarks on this clonotype: Here the CDR3 omits its conserved ending phenylalanine or tryptophan, so a read error is the likely source.

The chain is built from TRBV28 and TRBJ1-1; D is possibly TRBD1 (5 bases). Material: blood. The receptor was derived from a woman in her seventies in good health. CDR3 sequence reads: CASSKPGRPVWDTEAFS. As DNA, the CDR3 is TGTGCCAGCAGTAAACCGGGACGCCCGGTCTGGGACACTGAAGCTTTCTCT.